The 3 T cell receptor beta chains below all came from one sample that was sequenced in a study of T cells in Graves' hyperthyroidism and ophthalmopathy. TCR beta CDR3 region amplification was performed from RNA transcripts. An initial round of RT-PCR targeting the TCR CDR3 relied on the HTBI primer set. A single record per CDR3 protein comes from TCRdb applying MiXCR to the multiplex PCR reads. This sample carries about 560,000 distinct CDR3 sequences, less than 15% of them seen once, and the ten largest clones take approximately 13%. Input material: blood. The receptors shown here come from a woman aged 40 to 50 with Graves' hyperthyroidism.

At least ten counts were recorded for this clonotype. The chain has TRBV3-1 and TRBJ1-2; D is unresolved. V lost 0 bases and J 4 bases, leaving 9 bases between the germline ends. Per the germline V gene, CDR1 is LGHDT and CDR2 is YNNKEL (reference sequence). This CDR3 is built from 14 residues. The CDR3 sequence: CASSQDMAAYGYTF. Written as DNA, the CDR3 is TGTGCCAGCAGCCAAGATATGGCAGCCTATGGCTACACCTTC.

The genes are TRBV19 and TRBJ1-4; TRBD1 might be the D (5 bases). V was clipped by 5 bases and J by 3 bases, with 13 bases between them. The CDR3 covers 15 residues. The germline V gene encodes CDR1 LNHDA and CDR2 SQIVND (reference sequence). In DNA, the CDR3 is TGTGCCAGTAGTGTCCAGGGTCATGCTAATGAAAAACTGTTTTTT. Translation: CASSVQGHANEKLFF.

The chain is built from TRBV6-1 and TRBJ1-3; perhaps TRBD1 as D (6 bases). The CDR3 is 16 residues long. Between the trimmed V and J ends, which lost 5 bases and 8 bases, there was a span of 22 bases. The V gene's germline CDR1 is MNHNS and CDR2 SASEGT. The CDR3 loop is CASSNLDRNPGDTIYF. Here the CDR3 DNA reads TGTGCCAGCAGTAACCTCGACAGGAACCCGGGAGACACCATATATTTT.